Shown below are 2 T cell receptor beta chains from a single sample sequenced in a study of cytomegalovirus exposure and HLA in healthy donors. The primer mix had 60 Vbeta and 13 Jbeta primers. The table came from immunoSEQ multiplex PCR; TCRdb's copy has only in-frame clones and leaves some out. The sample consists of 95,000 to 110,000 clones, roughly 80% of them appearing once. Sequenced: PBMCs. Source of these receptors: a man aged 30-40 years in good health and CMV-seronegative.

The chain employs TRBV29-1 and TRBJ1-1; TRBD1 aligns across 9 bases. This CDR3 has 13 residues. J gave up 1 base and V 3 bases, and 0 bases lay outside the gene matches. In germline, CDR1 is SQVTM, CDR2 ANQGSEA. CDR3 coding DNA: TGCAGCGTTGAGGGACAGGGGAACACTGAAGCTTTCTTT. The encoded protein is CSVEGQGNTEAFF.

The gene calls are TRBV27 and TRBJ2-5, with 7 bases aligning to TRBD2. CDR3 length: 11 residues. The V gene's germline CDR1 is MNHEY and CDR2 SMNVEV (reference sequence). Trimming removed 2 bases from V and 9 bases from J; junction bases left unmatched: 0. The CDR3 bases are TGTGCCAGCAGTTTACGGGGGGCCCAGTACTTC. It is translated as CASSLRGAQYF.